The 4 T cell receptor beta chains listed next were all sequenced from one sample in a study of HIV-infected patients and healthy controls. Antiretroviral therapy had run roughly three months, about 14 weeks, before follow-up blood collection. The repertoire came from unfractionated whole blood and reflected all unsorted peripheral T cells. Reverse transcription used approximately 500 ng RNA and constant-region primers for alpha and beta. Alpha and beta chain libraries were made separately by chain-specific third strand synthesis with multiplexing indices. TCRdb analysed the 5' RACE reads with MiXCR anew, one entry per CDR3 protein. The table includes around 5,000 distinct CDR3 sequences, 20% detected once. Sequenced material: blood, taken during antiretroviral therapy. These receptors originate from an adult with HIV infection.

By share, this clonotype ranks as medium-sized (0.01 to 0.1%). The chain combines TRBV20-1 with TRBJ2-3; 7 nucleotides agree with TRBD2. CDR1 and CDR2 from the germline V gene are DFQATT and SNEGSKA (reference sequence). The CDR3 is 15 amino acids. Germline trimming cut 5 bases from V and 4 bases from J; bases unmatched to any gene: 12. Here the CDR3 reads CSARSSGAAADTQYF. CDR3 DNA sequence: TGCAGTGCTCGGTCCAGCGGGGCGGCTGCAGATACGCAGTATTTT.

Concerning this clonotype: This clone may be a read error of a much larger clone one base away. The rearrangement uses TRBV4-1 and TRBJ2-1; 8 bases line up with TRBD1. CDR1 and CDR2 (germline): MGHRA, YSYEKL. Losses at the gene ends were 3 bases for V and 8 bases for J; bases not matched to a gene: 9. The CDR3 consists of 15 residues. Here the CDR3 reads CASSHLGTGGDEQFF. CDR3 nucleotide sequence: TGCGCCAGCAGCCACCTGGGTACAGGGGGTGATGAGCAGTTCTTC.

By proportion, this clonotype is medium-sized. The V and J genes are TRBV10-3 and TRBJ2-5, with 8 positions matching TRBD2. Germline V gives CDR1 ENHRY, CDR2 SYGVKD. The CDR3 runs to 17 residues. The V segment lost 2 bases and the J segment 1 base; nucleotides outside the gene matches: 9. In DNA, the CDR3 is TGTGCCATCAGTGAGGGACTAGCTAATGGTGCCCAAGAGACCCAGTACTTC. It specifies CAISEGLANGAQETQYF.

The rearrangement joins TRBV19 to TRBJ1-2; D is unclear. In germline, CDR1 is LNHDA, CDR2 SQIVND (reference sequence). The CDR3 is 12 amino acids. The V gene lost 9 bases and the J gene lost 3 bases, with 11 bases spanning the gap. CDR3 sequence: CASPRSDYGYTF. The CDR3, as DNA: TGTGCCAGCCCCAGGAGCGACTATGGCTACACCTTC.